This T cell receptor (beta chain) derives from a study of long-term antiretroviral therapy in people with HIV. Study in general: Samples collected earliest predate the 2015 immediate-ART recommendation by about a decade.

Study-wide results and caveats: ART preceded a rise in diversity that nonetheless stayed lower than in transplant donor controls.

This clone came up once. Its cognate antigen is unknown. This CDR3 region has 20 residues. Germline V gene lookup returns CDR1 MGHRA and CDR2 YSYEKL. V shed 2 bases and J 0 bases; nucleotides not matched to a gene: 9. Sequencing relied on immunoSEQ assay v3.0, run at survey level. The protocol was immunoSEQ multiplex PCR, while the TCRdb copy is restricted to in-frame clones and leaves out a portion. This sample yields more than 20,000 clones, of which 86% are seen a single time; less than 4.5% belongs to the top ten. The sequence was collected from a young woman with HIV. The rearrangement uses TRBV4-1 and TRBJ2-3; 15 bases are a match to TRBD2. Material: unsorted PBMCs, obtained 1.9 years after starting antiretroviral therapy. The DNA for the CDR3 is TGCGCCAGCAGCCAATTTCCCTTCGGGACTAGCGGGGGGAGCACAGATACGCAGTATTTT. Its translation is CASSQFPFGTSGGSTDTQYF.